The clone carrying this T cell receptor beta chain was seen repeatedly, ten times or more. The antigen remains undetermined. The CDR3 totals 15 residues. V lost 0 bases and J 0 bases, leaving 9 bases between the germline ends. CDR1 and CDR2 from the germline V gene are SGHRS and YFSETQ. The data originate from a study of neurological immune-mediated disorders. Findings and limits, study-wide: The most TCR clonal expansion was seen in HTLV-1-associated myelopathy, whereas the least was seen in multiple sclerosis, below the level in healthy controls.

It was by 5'RACE with 10-nucleotide random UMIs that the cDNA was made. Via MiXCR, TCRdb re-called the 5' RACE reads, giving one row per CDR3 protein. The sample records roughly 16,000 distinct CDR3 sequences, 14% to 15% being singletons. The J gene is TRBJ1-1, the V gene TRBV5-1, with D unclear. The clonotype originates from a man aged 55 to 70 with HTLV-1-associated myelopathy (HAM/TSP). Sequenced: PBMCs. CDR3 region: CASSLESGVNTEAFF. As DNA, the CDR3 is TGCGCCAGCAGCTTGGAATCTGGGGTGAACACTGAAGCTTTCTTT.